This T cell receptor beta chain was obtained from a study of cytomegalovirus exposure and HLA in healthy donors. Overall study: Approximately 190 million T cells yielded 90 million to 130 million unique TCR beta sequences, as an earlier analysis found. Study outcomes and limitations: Reportedly, HLA-A and HLA-B alleles of most subjects were accurately predicted from TCR beta. In a later analysis, TCR beta V- and J-gene trimming showed a link to a missense DCLRE1C variant.

Researchers ran the PCR with 60 Vbeta and 13 Jbeta primers. Measured with immunoSEQ multiplex PCR; TCRdb has only the in-frame clones, and not every one. The table has about 140,000 clones, 60% to 80% seen once. Comment on this clone: No antigen is known for it.

Germline V CDR1 and CDR2: SGDLS, YYNGEE. The CDR3 has 21 residues. With 0 bases removed from V and 6 bases from J, the gap between germline ends came to 34 bases. The chain uses TRBV9 and TRBJ2-7, with D tentatively TRBD1 (5 bases). This sequence was found in a woman in her twenties or thirties in good health and CMV-seronegative. The source material was PBMCs. The DNA of the CDR3 is TGTGCCAGCAGCGTAGTTCAGGCAGGCACTCGGCCTACCCCCAGGGTTATCGAGCAGTACGTC. This translates into CASSVVQAGTRPTPRVIEQYV.